The clone carrying this T cell receptor beta chain was counted between two and nine times. The antigen remains unidentified. These data are taken from a study of tumor and adjacent non-tumor tissue in lung cancer. Study-level points and caveats: Patients with more diverse tumor TCRs had worse survival.

Trimming cost V 1 base and J 10 bases; bases outside gene matches: 9. Germline CDR1 SGHNT, CDR2 YYREEE (reference sequence). The CDR3 is made up of 14 amino acids. Three rounds of nested PCR, following a modified ARM-PCR protocol, produced the TCRbeta library. TCRdb reprocessed the multiplex PCR reads with MiXCR, giving one entry per CDR3 protein. Among fewer than 150,000 distinct CDR3 sequences listed, approximately 70% were seen once. No cell sorting was done before RNA was extracted from the tissue. This clonotype originated in a man in his sixties with small cell lung cancer. Specimen: lung tumor tissue. V is TRBV5-4 and J is TRBJ1-2; 8 bases are a match to TRBD1. The CDR3 region has the DNA TGTGCCAGCAGCTTGATCCAGGGGGCGGATGACTACACCTTC. It yields the protein CASSLIQGADDYTF.